The 21 T cell receptor beta chains in this list originate from one sample, sequenced in a study of PD-1 blockade in classical Hodgkin lymphoma. With no exception, relapse followed autologous stem cell transplantation in all patients, and brentuximab vedotin exposure varied. TCRdb keeps only in-frame clones here, not all; method: immunoSEQ multiplex PCR. The table records approximately 41,000 clones, approximately 78% of them present only once. The sequencing used peripheral blood mononuclear cells (PBMCs), collected at baseline. The receptors were sampled from a human donor with classical Hodgkin lymphoma.

The V gene is TRBV9, the J gene TRBJ2-3; D uncertain. Germline V gene sequence: CDR1 SGDLS, CDR2 YYNGEE. The length of the CDR3 is 15 residues. V lost 2 bases, J lost 6 bases, and 16 bases lay in between. The CDR3 DNA is TGTGCCAGCAGCGTGTTTAGTACCCTGGGCGATACGCAGTATTTT. Translated: CASSVFSTLGDTQYF.

The CDR3 region has the DNA TGTGCTAGTGGTTTGACCGGGCGAGGGGAGACCCAGTACTTC. The encoded protein is CASGLTGRGETQYF. The genes are TRBV12-5 and TRBJ2-5; a weak D match, TRBD2 (5 bases). The V end lost 2 bases, the J end lost 5 bases, and 12 bases lay between the germline ends. This CDR3 has 14 residues. Germline V CDR1 and CDR2: LGHNT, FRNRAP.

The J gene is TRBJ1-5, the V gene TRBV6-5; D unclear. CDR3 length equals 15 residues. The ends were cut back, 7 bases at V and 0 bases at J, with 13 bases in the middle. In germline, CDR1 is MNHEY, CDR2 SVGAGI. The CDR3: CASTPSIYSNQPQHF. For the CDR3, the DNA is TGTGCCAGCACCCCGAGCATTTATAGCAATCAGCCCCAGCATTTT.

The J gene is TRBJ2-1, the V gene TRBV6-1, with 7 bases that match TRBD1. Germline V CDR1 and CDR2: MNHNS, SASEGT. This CDR3 comprises 13 residues. V lost 6 bases, J lost 7 bases, and 6 bases stayed unmatched. The CDR3 DNA sequence: TGTGCCAGCAGACCGGGACAGCCAAATGAGCAGTTCTTC. It specifies CASRPGQPNEQFF.

V gene TRBV7-2 combines with J gene TRBJ2-1, with D possibly matching TRBD1 (5 bases). The CDR3 runs to 11 residues. CDR1 SGHTA and CDR2 FQGNSA come from the germline V gene. The V gene lost 5 bases and the J gene lost 9 bases, with 8 bases spanning the gap. In DNA, the CDR3 is TGTGCCAGCAGCCCTCAGGGTGAGCAGTTCTTC. Its translation: CASSPQGEQFF. The variable domain in full, with the rest retrieved from reference TRBV7-2 and TRBJ2-1, is GAGVSQSPSNKVTEKGKDVELRCDPISGHTALYWYRQSLGQGLEFLIYFQGNSAPDKSGLPSDRFSAERTGGSVSTLTIQRTQQEDSAVYLCASSPQGEQFFGPGTRLTVL.

This chain connects TRBV10-3 to TRBJ2-3; 8 positions match TRBD2. Germline CDR1 is ENHRY and CDR2 is SYGVKD. This CDR3 is built from 15 residues. With V trimmed by 4 bases and J by 5 bases, 8 bases remained unmatched. Here the CDR3 reads CAISARGGQGDTQYF. The CDR3 nucleotides are TGTGCCATCAGTGCCCGGGGGGGCCAGGGAGATACGCAGTATTTT.

V and J are TRBV11-2 and TRBJ1-1, with TRBD1 matching 10 bases. This CDR3 contains 14 residues. Losses at the gene ends were 6 bases for V and 5 bases for J; bases not matched to a gene: 6. The germline V gene encodes CDR1 SGHAT and CDR2 FQNNGV. The CDR3 loop is CASRWTGGGTEAFF. The CDR3 DNA follows: TGTGCCAGCAGGTGGACAGGGGGAGGGACTGAAGCTTTCTTT.

The genes are TRBV5-4 and TRBJ2-1, with 9 positions matching TRBD1. This CDR3 has 14 residues. Looked up from germline, CDR1 is SGHNT and CDR2 is YYREEE (reference sequence). J lost 4 bases, V lost 4 bases, and 3 bases had no gene match. The DNA of the CDR3 is TGTGCCAGCAGCGAACAGGGGGCGTACAATGAGCAGTTCTTC. Translation: CASSEQGAYNEQFF. The full variable domain, its missing parts supplied by reference TRBV5-4 and TRBJ2-1, is ETGVTQSPTHLIKTRGQQVTLRCSSQSGHNTVSWYQQALGQGPQFIFQYYREEENGRGNFPPRFSGLQFPNYSSELNVNALELDDSALYLCASSEQGAYNEQFFGPGTRLTVL.

This clone was seen a few times. In nucleotides, the CDR3 is TGCGCCAGCAGCCCCGGGAGGCGCGAAAAACTGTTTTTT. Translating it yields CASSPGRREKLFF. V and J are TRBV4-1 and TRBJ1-4, with D unresolved. The CDR3 extends over 13 amino acids. Per germline, CDR1 MGHRA and CDR2 YSYEKL. Trimming pared 4 bases from V and 8 bases from J, leaving 11 bases between.

The chain couples TRBV6-5 to TRBJ1-2; possible D gene TRBD1, 6 bases. This CDR3 region has 13 residues. Trimming took off 6 bases at V and 7 bases at J, with 15 bases between the two ends. CDR1 and CDR2 (germline): MNHEY, SVGAGI. The CDR3 DNA sequence: TGTGCCAGCAGCCCTACCGGGACAATTGGCTACACCTTC. Translating it yields CASSPTGTIGYTF.

The chain carries TRBV27 and TRBJ2-7, with TRBD2 identical over 7 bases. This CDR3 region has 11 residues. Trimming removed 6 bases from V and 7 bases from J; junction bases left unmatched: 3. Germline V gene sequence: CDR1 MNHEY, CDR2 SMNVEV (reference sequence). CDR3 region: CASRWGGEQYF. The CDR3 DNA reads as TGTGCCAGCAGGTGGGGGGGGGAGCAGTACTTC.

A few counts support this clone. This chain uses TRBV5-1 with TRBJ2-5; D is uncertain. The CDR3 runs to 13 residues. CDR1 is SGHRS and CDR2 is YFSETQ in the germline V gene. Trimming cost V 5 bases and J 3 bases, with 11 bases left between them. The CDR3 DNA reads as TGCGCCAGCAGTCGAGTGGTAGAAGAGACCCAGTACTTC. Residues: CASSRVVEETQYF.

This clone has a handful of counts. This chain uses TRBV18 with TRBJ1-5; TRBD1 matches at 8 bases. The CDR3 loop spans 15 amino acids. The V segment lost 6 bases and the J segment 7 bases; nucleotides outside the gene matches: 11. Germline V lookup: CDR1 KGHSH, CDR2 LQKENI. The CDR3 sequence: CASSQVRGPEQPQHF. The CDR3 nucleotides are TGTGCCAGCTCCCAAGTCAGGGGGCCTGAACAGCCCCAGCATTTT.

The V and J genes are TRBV2 and TRBJ1-2; D not certain. The CDR3 spans 14 residues. The ends were cut back, 0 bases at V and 4 bases at J, with 9 bases in the middle. The germline V gene has CDR1 SNHLY and CDR2 FYNNEI. CDR3 sequence (DNA): TGTGCCAGCAGTGAAGCCAGGATGGGCTATGGCTACACCTTC. Translating gives CASSEARMGYGYTF.

This chain connects TRBV5-6 to TRBJ2-2, with D possibly TRBD1 on 6 matching bases. This CDR3 spans 15 amino acids. Germline V gene sequence: CDR1 SGHDT, CDR2 YYEEEE. The V end lost 2 bases, the J end lost 5 bases, and 13 bases lay between the germline ends. The CDR3 loop reads CASSFRTVLTGELFF. CDR3 nucleotides: TGTGCCAGCAGCTTCCGGACAGTATTAACCGGGGAGCTGTTTTTT.

The chain employs TRBV19 and TRBJ1-3; D call uncertain. This CDR3 is 15 amino acids long. Germline V gene data show CDR1 as LNHDA and CDR2 as SQIVND (reference sequence). V lost 4 bases to trimming and J lost 2 bases, with 12 bases between them. In nucleotides, the CDR3 is TGTGCCAGTAGTACCACTCGGAGGCCTGGAAACACCATATATTTT. Protein sequence: CASSTTRRPGNTIYF.

This sequence joins TRBV18 and TRBJ2-2, with D tentatively TRBD1 or TRBD2 (5 bases each). V was cut by 1 base and J by 4 bases, with 16 bases left in between. Germline CDR1 KGHSH, CDR2 LQKENI. The CDR3 covers 17 residues. The CDR3 here is CASSPQRTRGATGELFF. The DNA for the CDR3 is TGTGCCAGCTCACCACAGCGGACTCGGGGCGCCACCGGGGAGCTGTTTTTT.

The V and J genes are TRBV5-8 and TRBJ1-3, with D maybe TRBD1 (5 bases). This CDR3 has 14 amino acids. V was shortened by 4 bases and J by 4 bases, with 12 bases between the two germline ends. CDR1 and CDR2 (germline): SGHTS, YDEGEE. The CDR3 here is CASSPAGRGNTIYF. The CDR3 DNA is TGTGCCAGCAGCCCGGCGGGGCGAGGAAACACCATATATTTT.

V and J are TRBV27 and TRBJ1-3; the D is unclear. Germline V CDR1 and CDR2: MNHEY, SMNVEV (reference sequence). The length of the CDR3 is 13 residues. The V end was cut by 7 bases, the J end by 4 bases, with 11 bases between. For the CDR3, the DNA is TGTGCCAGCATGTCACGGGCCGGAAACACCATATATTTT. This sequence encodes CASMSRAGNTIYF.

V gene TRBV27 combines with J gene TRBJ2-7; 12 nucleotides line up with TRBD2. The CDR3 length is 15 residues. The V gene's germline CDR1 is MNHEY and CDR2 SMNVEV (reference sequence). Germline trimming cut 8 bases from V and 2 bases from J; bases unmatched to any gene: 7. The CDR3 bases are TGTGCCAGCTGGACCCTAGCGGGGGGGACCTACGAGCAGTACTTC. Residues: CASWTLAGGTYEQYF.

The V and J genes are TRBV29-1 and TRBJ2-7; D not resolved. V was shortened by 4 bases and J by 5 bases, with 12 bases between the two germline ends. The CDR3 consists of 12 residues. The germline CDR1 and CDR2 sequences are SQVTM and ANQGSEA. CDR3 amino acids: CSVGQSLNEQYF. The CDR3 bases are TGCAGCGTTGGTCAGTCCCTCAACGAGCAGTACTTC.